The clone carrying this T cell receptor (beta chain) was seen many times. Its antigen is undetermined. The record originates from a study of post-analysis software for immune sequencing data. The overall study: Relapsing-remitting, secondary progressive and progressive-relapsing multiple sclerosis were all included among the disease courses.

Presence of unique molecular identifiers characterized the TCR beta cDNA libraries. cDNA molecules numbering about 490,000 came from roughly 1 to 10 million T cells. MiXCR was run by TCRdb on the PCR reads, yielding one entry per CDR3 protein. The data show a few hundred thousand distinct CDR3 sequences, 35% to 40% seen once. Study outcomes and limitations: Strong co-clustering by F measure linked samples that shared a preparation batch. Controls had lower frequencies than patients of 4 or 5 TRBV segments, which included TRBV5-6, TRBV5-1 and TRBV20-1.

Germline lookup yields CDR1 SGHVS and CDR2 FQNEAQ. The CDR3 loop spans 16 amino acids. V was pared by 4 bases and J by 3 bases, with 9 bases of the junction left unmatched. The chain links TRBV7-8 to TRBJ2-3, with 8 bases lining up with TRBD1. The sample consisted of blood. The clonotype originates from a girl aged 5 to 17 with multiple sclerosis. CDR3: CASSSVRDRLTDTQYF. In nucleotides, the CDR3 is TGTGCCAGCAGCTCCGTCCGGGACAGGCTTACAGATACGCAGTATTTT.